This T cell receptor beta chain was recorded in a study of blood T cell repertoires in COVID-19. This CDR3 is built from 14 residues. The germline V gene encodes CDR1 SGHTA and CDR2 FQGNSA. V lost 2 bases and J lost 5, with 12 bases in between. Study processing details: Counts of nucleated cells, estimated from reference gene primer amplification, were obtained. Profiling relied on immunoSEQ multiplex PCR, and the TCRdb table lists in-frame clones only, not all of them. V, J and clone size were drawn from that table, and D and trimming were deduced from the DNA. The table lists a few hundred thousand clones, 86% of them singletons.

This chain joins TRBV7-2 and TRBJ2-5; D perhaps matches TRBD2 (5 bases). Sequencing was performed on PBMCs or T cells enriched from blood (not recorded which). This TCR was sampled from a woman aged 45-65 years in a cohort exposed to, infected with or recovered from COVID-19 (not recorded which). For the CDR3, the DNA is TGTGCCAGCAGCTTATCCCTAGCTGGTGAGACCCAGTACTTC. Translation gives CASSLSLAGETQYF.